The next 16 T cell receptor beta chains were all read from a single sample in a study of shared clonotypes between healthy human individuals. Data came from immunoSEQ multiplex PCR; TCRdb stores just in-frame clones and leaves some out. This table holds fewer than 3 million clones, 80% to 95% found once. The material sequenced was naive CD4+ T cells from PBMCs. Subset in this sample: CD45RA+ positively selected. All receptors derive from a young man in good health. Some clones in this sample may be carry-over from other donors' samples.

This sequence joins TRBV6-1 and TRBJ2-7, with D uncertain. The V and J ends lost 3 bases and 2 bases respectively, with 11 bases between them. The length of the CDR3 is 14 residues. Germline values: CDR1 MNHNS, CDR2 SASEGT. CDR3: CASSDPVRPYEQYF. The CDR3 bases are TGTGCCAGCAGTGACCCAGTTAGGCCCTACGAGCAGTACTTC.

V is TRBV6-1 and J is TRBJ1-4; 10 bases agree with TRBD1. In germline, CDR1 is MNHNS, CDR2 SASEGT. Unmatched junction bases numbered 6, after V lost 4 bases and J lost 7 bases. The length of the CDR3 is 15 residues. CDR3 bases: TGTGCCAGCAGTGGCAAAGACAGGGGGCGTGAAAAACTGTTTTTT. Its protein is CASSGKDRGREKLFF.

This chain links TRBV4-1 with TRBJ1-1; no definite D call. The V gene lost 4 bases and the J gene lost 0 bases, with 15 bases spanning the gap. Germline V gene data show CDR1 as MGHRA and CDR2 as YSYEKL. The CDR3 covers 16 residues. CDR3 region: CASSPRRVVMNTEAFF. In nucleotides, the CDR3 is TGCGCCAGCAGCCCCCGTAGGGTAGTCATGAACACTGAAGCTTTCTTT.

This chain joins TRBV6-1 and TRBJ2-7; D ambiguous. The length of the CDR3 is 12 residues. Trimming pared 6 bases from V and 3 bases from J, leaving 9 bases between. CDR1 and CDR2 from the germline V gene are MNHNS and SASEGT. Here the CDR3 reads CASRPTHYEQYF. The CDR3, as DNA: TGTGCCAGCAGGCCTACTCACTACGAGCAGTACTTC.

The chain has TRBV2 and TRBJ2-1, with 11 positions matching TRBD2. Germline V CDR1 and CDR2: SNHLY, FYNNEI. The CDR3 has 15 amino acids. J lost 6 bases, V lost 7 bases, and 8 bases had no gene match. CDR3 coding DNA: TGTGCCAGCAACTTGAAGGGACTAGCGGCCAATGAGCAGTTCTTC. This encodes CASNLKGLAANEQFF.

The V call is TRBV11-3, the J call TRBJ2-7, with a possible D match to TRBD2 (6 bases). The CDR3 is 14 residues long. The germline CDR1 and CDR2 sequences are SGHNT and YENEEA. With 5 bases removed from V and 2 bases from J, the gap between germline ends came to 13 bases. CDR3 sequence reads: CASSPSGGTYEQYF. CDR3 DNA: TGTGCCAGCAGCCCGTCGGGCGGGACCTACGAGCAGTACTTC.

The genes are TRBV5-3 and TRBJ1-5; D is uncertain. TRBV5-3 is an ORF, and what it does is uncertain. The CDR3 runs to 14 residues. V shed 3 bases and J shed 4 bases, with 11 bases lying between them. The chain's CDR3 is CARSSEPGNQPQHF. In DNA form, the CDR3 reads TGTGCCAGAAGCTCGGAGCCGGGAAATCAGCCCCAGCATTTT.

This clone was observed a handful of times. Other nucleotide sequences from this sample produce the same CDR3. The chain couples TRBV19 to TRBJ1-2, with unresolved D. Germline V gives CDR1 LNHDA, CDR2 SQIVND (reference sequence). The length of the CDR3 is 11 residues. Between the trimmed V and J ends, which lost 6 bases and 8 bases, there was a span of 10 bases. DNA of the CDR3: TGTGCCAGTAGCCTGTCGGGGGGCTACACCTTC. Its translation is CASSLSGGYTF. Combining the CDR3 with reference TRBV19 and TRBJ1-2 gives the whole variable domain DGGITQSPKYLFRKEGQNVTLSCEQNLNHDAMYWYRQDPGQGLRLIYYSQIVNDFQKGDIAEGYSVSREKKESFPLTVTSAQKNPTAFYLCASSLSGGYTFGSGTRLTVV.

V gene TRBV27 combines with J gene TRBJ2-5; 10 bases agree with TRBD2. Germline V gives CDR1 MNHEY, CDR2 SMNVEV (reference sequence). Trimming took 8 bases from V and 2 from J; bases not matched to a gene: 8. The CDR3 spans 15 residues. The CDR3 DNA reads as TGTGCCAGCGCCCGTGGACTAGCGGCGCAAGAGACCCAGTACTTC. Amino acids: CASARGLAAQETQYF.

This clone appeared a single time. The rearrangement joins TRBV7-8 to TRBJ2-7; 8 bases map to TRBD1. CDR3 length: 15 amino acids. J gave up 7 bases and V 4 bases, and 12 bases lay outside the gene matches. Looked up from germline, CDR1 is SGHVS and CDR2 is FQNEAQ. The DNA for the CDR3 is TGTGCCAGCAGCTCCGGTGCGACAGGGGCGGGGGAGCAGTACTTC. It is translated as CASSSGATGAGEQYF.

The count of this clone is one. One junction end disagrees with the germline gene, perhaps due to a read error. The chain combines TRBV4-3 with TRBJ2-1, with TRBD2 identical over 7 bases. In germline, CDR1 is LGHNA, CDR2 YSLEER. The CDR3 totals 13 residues. CDR3 sequence: CASSQDRLAARIF. CDR3 in DNA: TGCGCCAGCAGCCAAGATCGGCTAGCGGCAAGAATCTTC.

J is TRBJ2-2 and V is TRBV28; no clear D. Trimming pared 6 bases from V and 8 bases from J, leaving 19 bases between. The CDR3 runs 15 residues. Per germline, CDR1 MDHEN and CDR2 SYDVKM. CDR3 nucleotide sequence: TGTGCCAGCAGCACACAGCGCCCGCCGTCAGGGGAGCTGTTTTTT. Residues: CASSTQRPPSGELFF.

This clone was detected only once. V is TRBV5-4 and J is TRBJ1-2; no clear D gene. V was trimmed by 0 bases and J by 1 base, leaving 16 bases between them. Germline V gives CDR1 SGHNT, CDR2 YYREEE (reference sequence). The CDR3 consists of 17 residues. The CDR3 DNA is TGTGCCAGCAGCTTGGACTCCGTGGGAGCGCTTAACTATGGCTACACCTTC. Residues: CASSLDSVGALNYGYTF.

The chain links TRBV27 to TRBJ2-3, with unresolved D. CDR3 size: 14 residues. Germline values: CDR1 MNHEY, CDR2 SMNVEV (reference sequence). V was clipped by 6 bases and J by 1 base, with 11 bases between them. This chain's CDR3 is CASRRSTRTDTQYF. The CDR3 DNA reads TGTGCCAGCAGACGGTCTACCCGCACAGATACGCAGTATTTT.

This clone occurred once. This chain joins TRBV5-1 and TRBJ2-3; 8 bases align to TRBD2. CDR3 length: 16 residues. Trimming at V came to 0 bases and at J to 2 bases, leaving 5 bases not matched to a gene. From germline, CDR1 is SGHRS and CDR2 YFSETQ. The CDR3 DNA reads as TGCGCCAGCAGCTTGGAGGCGGGAGGATCCACAGATACGCAGTATTTT. This encodes CASSLEAGGSTDTQYF.

For this clone: Other nucleotide sequences from this sample produce the same CDR3. This rearrangement joins TRBV7-9 to TRBJ2-2, with a possible D match to TRBD2 (6 bases). This CDR3 is built from 13 residues. The germline gives CDR1 SEHNR, CDR2 FQNEAQ (reference sequence). Trimming removed 5 bases from V and 4 bases from J, with 8 bases in between. CDR3 DNA: TGTGCCAGCAGCCGGGACTCCACCGGGGAGCTGTTTTTT. This sequence encodes CASSRDSTGELFF.